The entry below gives a single TCR beta chain sequence along with its context. The source of the sample is a study of response to subunit inactivated influenza vaccine. TCRdb passed the RT-PCR reads through MiXCR, listing each CDR3 protein once. The sample consists of around 600,000 distinct CDR3 sequences, approximately 10% of them appearing once. Germline CDR1 is MNHNS and CDR2 is SASEGT. Trimming took 6 bases from V and 5 from J; bases not matched to a gene: 10. CDR3 length equals 15 residues. The sample was also linked to a second study, of T cells expressing NK-cell markers. That source adds: The authors made TCR beta cDNA libraries by 5'RACE template switching. This switching added a universal primer site and UMIs. The dominant NKG2C+ clonotypes represented roughly 1.0-7.5% of CD8+ T cells in five or six donors. Certain NKG2C+ T cell clones were expanded, and their HCMV specificity remained unclear.

This TCR derives from a man over 45 who received an inactivated influenza vaccine. The sample consisted of PBMCs from blood, taken on the day of vaccination. This chain joins TRBV6-1 and TRBJ2-7; 10 bases are shared with TRBD1. The CDR3 spells CASRKRGQGSDEQYF. The CDR3, as DNA: TGTGCCAGCAGAAAACGGGGACAGGGGTCGGACGAGCAGTACTTC.